These 20 T cell receptor beta chains originate from one sample sequenced in a study of cytomegalovirus exposure and HLA in healthy donors. The primer mix had 60 Vbeta and 13 Jbeta primers. Here immunoSEQ multiplex PCR was the method, and the copy in TCRdb shows in-frame clones only, minus some. The sample gives more than 150,000 clones, 60% to 85% of which show up once; about 3.4% is in the top ten. The sequencing input was PBMCs. Receptors were obtained from a woman between 50 and 59 years old in good health and CMV-seropositive.

The chain is built from TRBV7-9 and TRBJ2-3; the D is unclear. The germline gives CDR1 SEHNR, CDR2 FQNEAQ (reference sequence). Trimming pared 2 bases from V and 0 bases from J, leaving 9 bases between. This CDR3 is 15 amino acids long. CDR3 DNA sequence: TGTGCCAGCAGCTTAAACTTACCTAGCACAGATACGCAGTATTTT. This encodes CASSLNLPSTDTQYF.

This sequence joins TRBV4-3 and TRBJ1-1, with a weak D call TRBD1 (6 bases). Germline CDR1 and CDR2: LGHNA and YSLEER. V was shortened by 4 bases and J by 3 bases, with 9 bases between the two germline ends. This CDR3 is 13 amino acids long. CDR3 DNA: TGCGCCAGCAGCCCCAGGGGTGACACTGAAGCTTTCTTT. This encodes CASSPRGDTEAFF.

V and J are TRBV7-2 and TRBJ1-1, with D perhaps TRBD1 (6 bases). V lost 6 bases and J lost 4, with 18 bases in between. CDR1 SGHTA and CDR2 FQGNSA come from the germline V gene. The length of the CDR3 is 15 residues. CDR3 bases: TGTGCCAGCAGTTTGCGGGGGGCCGCCGGCACTGAAGCTTTCTTT. It translates to CASSLRGAAGTEAFF.

V and J are TRBV4-3 and TRBJ1-2; D possibly corresponds to TRBD1 (5 bases). The germline V and J ends were trimmed by 0 bases and 4 bases, with 18 bases remaining between them. CDR1 is LGHNA, CDR2 YSLEER, per germline. The CDR3 is 17 amino acids. In nucleotides, the CDR3 is TGCGCCAGCAGCCAAGAGAGAAAGCAGGGAAGCATCTATGGCTACACCTTC. Its translation: CASSQERKQGSIYGYTF.

There are a few counts of this clone. As DNA, the CDR3 is TGTGCCAGCAGCGTGGGGAGCGGGGGGGCCGGGTATCAGGCTGAGCAGTTCTTC. Amino acid sequence: CASSVGSGGAGYQAEQFF. This chain joins TRBV9 and TRBJ2-1, with TRBD2 matching over 10 bases. The CDR3 runs to 18 residues. Unmatched junction bases numbered 17, after V lost 2 bases and J lost 9 bases. Germline V gives CDR1 SGDLS, CDR2 YYNGEE.

The CDR3 DNA reads as TGTGCCAGCAGCTTAGGGGGCGGGGGGGGAGAGACCCAGTACTTC. Translation: CASSLGGGGGETQYF. The chain links TRBV7-2 to TRBJ2-5; 9 bases are shared with TRBD2. The trim removed 1 base at V and 4 bases at J, leaving 4 bases unmatched. CDR1 SGHTA and CDR2 FQGNSA come from the germline V gene. This CDR3 is built from 15 residues.

Turning to this clone: The same CDR3 arises from other DNA sequences in this sample as well. CDR3 DNA sequence: TGTGCCAGCAGCCAAGGGACAGGCCTCAACTATGGCTACACCTTC. This sequence encodes CASSQGTGLNYGYTF. V is TRBV16 and J is TRBJ1-2; 8 positions match TRBD1. Germline V lookup: CDR1 KGHSY, CDR2 FQNENV. The CDR3 runs to 15 residues. The ends lost 2 bases at V and 2 bases at J; junction bases unmatched: 4.

This rearrangement joins TRBV4-1 to TRBJ2-3; D ambiguous. CDR3 length: 13 residues. V lost 0 bases, J lost 5 bases, and 6 bases lay in between. The germline CDR1 and CDR2 sequences are MGHRA and YSYEKL. As DNA, the CDR3 is TGCGCCAGCAGCCAAGAAGCGCGAGATACGCAGTATTTT. It specifies CASSQEARDTQYF.

V gene TRBV29-1 combines with J gene TRBJ1-1; 8 nucleotides match TRBD1. The CDR3 is 14 residues long. Germline CDR1 and CDR2: SQVTM and ANQGSEA. V lost 6 bases and J lost 3; bases outside the gene matches: 9. Here the CDR3 reads CSVAVSGGYTEAFF. In DNA, the CDR3 is TGCAGCGTGGCAGTATCAGGGGGCTACACTGAAGCTTTCTTT.

V and J are TRBV6-5 and TRBJ2-5; 7 positions agree with TRBD2. After removal of 0 bases from V and 1 base from J, the junction contained 2 bases not matched to a gene. Germline V gives CDR1 MNHEY, CDR2 SVGAGI. This CDR3 region has 15 residues. CDR3 nucleotides: TGTGCCAGCAGTTACTCACTAGCGCTCCAAGAGACCCAGTACTTC. Amino acid sequence: CASSYSLALQETQYF.

The rearrangement uses TRBV27 and TRBJ2-7, with 10 nucleotides matching TRBD2. The trim removed 3 bases at V and 7 bases at J, leaving 15 bases unmatched. CDR1 and CDR2 from the germline V gene are MNHEY and SMNVEV (reference sequence). The CDR3 totals 17 residues. In DNA form, the CDR3 reads TGTGCCAGCAGTTTTTTAATTACTAGCGGGACCCCAGGGGAGCAGTACTTC. This sequence encodes CASSFLITSGTPGEQYF.

The chain is built from TRBV28 and TRBJ2-5; D is ambiguous. Germline V lookup: CDR1 MDHEN, CDR2 SYDVKM. The CDR3 consists of 18 residues. V lost 6 bases and J lost 5, with 28 bases in between. Here the CDR3 DNA reads TGTGCCAGCAGCGACCTCGCTACAGCCGTAAGGCATGGTGAGACCCAGTACTTC. It translates to CASSDLATAVRHGETQYF.

This chain uses TRBV2 with TRBJ1-2; TRBD1 aligns across 9 bases. V shed 6 bases and J 9 bases; nucleotides not matched to a gene: 8. The CDR3 is made up of 13 amino acids. Germline loops: CDR1 SNHLY, CDR2 FYNNEI. The chain's CDR3 is CASSPDRGRSYTF. In DNA, the CDR3 is TGTGCCAGCAGCCCGGACAGGGGTCGAAGCTACACCTTC.

V gene TRBV9 combines with J gene TRBJ1-1; 7 nucleotides match TRBD1. After removal of 4 bases from V and 0 bases from J, the junction contained 9 bases not matched to a gene. CDR3 size: 16 residues. CDR1 is SGDLS, CDR2 YYNGEE, per germline. DNA for the CDR3: TGTGCCAGCAGCAACACAGGGGCCCACTTGAACACTGAAGCTTTCTTT. This gives the protein CASSNTGAHLNTEAFF. Combining the CDR3 with reference TRBV9 and TRBJ1-1 gives the whole variable domain DSGVTQTPKHLITATGQRVTLRCSPRSGDLSVYWYQQSLDQGLQFLIQYYNGEERAKGNILERFSAQQFPDLHSELNLSSLELGDSALYFCASSNTGAHLNTEAFFGQGTRLTVV.

The chain is built from TRBV4-3 and TRBJ2-5, with 7 bases lining up with TRBD2. Germline V lookup: CDR1 LGHNA, CDR2 YSLEER. This CDR3 has 15 amino acids. Trimming removed 1 base from V and 4 bases from J; junction bases left unmatched: 6. CDR3 in DNA: TGCGCCAGCAGCCAAGGCGTCGTAGCGGGAGAGACCCAGTACTTC. This encodes CASSQGVVAGETQYF.

This clone was recorded once. The rearrangement joins TRBV29-1 to TRBJ2-2; perhaps TRBD1 as D (5 bases). There are 15 residues in the CDR3. Germline V gene sequence: CDR1 SQVTM, CDR2 ANQGSEA. Deletions cut 6 bases from V and 0 bases from J, with 14 bases between. CDR3 loop: CSVRAPGPNTGELFF. DNA for the CDR3: TGCAGCGTCAGGGCGCCAGGGCCGAACACCGGGGAGCTGTTTTTT.

This clone is a singleton in its sample. The rearrangement uses TRBV6-4 and TRBJ1-6; maybe TRBD1 (6 bases). V was trimmed by 1 base and J by 10 bases, leaving 14 bases between them. The length of the CDR3 is 15 residues. Germline values: CDR1 MRHNA, CDR2 SNTAGT. The CDR3 coding sequence is TGTGCCAGCAGTGACTTGCCGACAGGCAGATCACCCCTCCACTTT. Its protein product is CASSDLPTGRSPLHF.

The chain employs TRBV19 and TRBJ1-3; a weak D match, TRBD1 (6 bases). This CDR3 comprises 16 residues. The ends were cut back, 5 bases at V and 3 bases at J, with 17 bases in the middle. Per germline, CDR1 LNHDA and CDR2 SQIVND (reference sequence). The CDR3 nucleotides are TGTGCCAGTAGTCCACAGGGTGTCCAAAGTGGAAACACCATATATTTT. Translated, it gives CASSPQGVQSGNTIYF. Full variable domain (remainder filled in from reference TRBV19 and TRBJ1-3): DGGITQSPKYLFRKEGQNVTLSCEQNLNHDAMYWYRQDPGQGLRLIYYSQIVNDFQKGDIAEGYSVSREKKESFPLTVTSAQKNPTAFYLCASSPQGVQSGNTIYFGEGSWLTVV.

The V and J genes are TRBV15 and TRBJ2-1, with D possibly matching TRBD1 (6 bases). V lost 3 bases to trimming and J lost 5 bases, with 14 bases between them. Germline assignment: CDR1 LNHNV and CDR2 YYDKDF (reference sequence). This CDR3 has 15 amino acids. The CDR3: CATSSGQGTDNEQFF. The CDR3 DNA sequence: TGTGCCACCAGCAGCGGGCAGGGGACGGACAATGAGCAGTTCTTC.

The CDR3 loop reads CASSEANYGYTF. CDR3 bases: TGTGCCAGTTCGGAGGCTAACTATGGCTACACCTTC. V is TRBV28 and J is TRBJ1-2; D not certain. The CDR3 length is 12 residues. V was shortened by 9 bases and J by 0 bases, with 8 bases between the two germline ends. Germline assignment: CDR1 MDHEN and CDR2 SYDVKM.